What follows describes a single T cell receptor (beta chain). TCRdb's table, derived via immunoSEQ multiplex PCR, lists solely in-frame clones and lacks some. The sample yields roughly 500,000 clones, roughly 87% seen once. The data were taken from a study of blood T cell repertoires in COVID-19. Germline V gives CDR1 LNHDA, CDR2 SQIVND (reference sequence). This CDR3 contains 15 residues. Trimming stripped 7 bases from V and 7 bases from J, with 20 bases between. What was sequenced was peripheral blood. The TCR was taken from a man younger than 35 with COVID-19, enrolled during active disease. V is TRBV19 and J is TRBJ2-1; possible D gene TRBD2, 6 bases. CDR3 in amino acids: CASISSGGPRNEQFF. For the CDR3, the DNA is TGTGCCAGTATAAGTTCCGGGGGTCCTCGGAATGAGCAGTTCTTC.